The present entry profiles one T cell receptor (beta chain) with its context. Its antigen remains unidentified. For TCR beta, cDNA was produced by 5'RACE template switching with UMIs. TCRdb processed the 5' RACE reads again and assigns one entry to each CDR3 protein, with no DNA. This sample contains around 470,000 distinct CDR3 sequences. The data derive from a study of T cells expressing NK-cell markers. Whole-study context: Most of the eight sequenced donors were HCMV-seropositive; one was seronegative.

Findings of the study overall: The same clonotypes also predominated in the CD3+CD56-NKG2C+ fraction of several donors. A range of roughly 1.0-8% of CD8+ T cells consisted of dominant NKG2C+ clonotypes in 5 to 7 donors.

The TCR comes from a woman aged 45 to 65 in good health. Sequenced: blood T cells: a sorted CD56 or NKG2C T cell subset, CD4+ or CD8+ T cells, or bulk PBMC T cells (not recorded which).

The CDR3 region is CASSLSQGYYGYTF. The chain recombines TRBV12-3 or TRBV12-4 with TRBJ1-2. There are 14 residues in the CDR3.